Below are 6 T cell receptor beta chains sequenced from a single sample in a study of early stage breast cancer tumors. The table came from immunoSEQ multiplex PCR; TCRdb's copy has only in-frame clones and leaves some out. The repertoire consists of a few thousand clones, with around 68% occurring once and the leading ten covering 26%. The specimen was normal breast tissue next to the tumor. The receptors were gathered from a person between 55 and 69 years old with breast cancer.

This chain links TRBV11-2 with TRBJ2-1, with TRBD2 matching over 9 bases. With V trimmed by 7 bases and J by 1 base, 2 bases remained unmatched. The CDR3 is 14 residues long. In germline, CDR1 is SGHAT, CDR2 FQNNGV. CDR3 loop: CASKAGGSYNEQFF. Written as DNA, the CDR3 is TGTGCCAGCAAGGCGGGGGGGTCCTACAATGAGCAGTTCTTC.

The V gene is TRBV5-1, the J gene TRBJ2-3, with TRBD1 as a possible D gene (5 bases). The germline CDR1 and CDR2 sequences are SGHRS and YFSETQ. Trimming removed 4 bases from V and 4 bases from J, with 7 bases in between. There are 12 residues in the CDR3. The CDR3: CASSMGPDTQYF. In DNA, the CDR3 is TGCGCCAGCAGCATGGGGCCAGATACGCAGTATTTT. Variable domain in full (rest from reference TRBV5-1 and TRBJ2-3): KAGVTQTPRYLIKTRGQQVTLSCSPISGHRSVSWYQQTPGQGLQFLFEYFSETQRNKGNFPGRFSGRQFSNSRSEMNVSTLELGDSALYLCASSMGPDTQYFGPGTRLTVL.

The V and J genes are TRBV4-2 and TRBJ2-5; TRBD2 might be the D (5 bases). The CDR3 loop spans 15 amino acids. CDR1 and CDR2 from the germline V gene are LGHNA and YNFKEQ. Trimming removed 0 bases from V and 5 bases from J, with 13 bases in between. The CDR3 spells CASSQDTRKRETQYF. DNA for the CDR3: TGTGCCAGCAGCCAAGATACTAGGAAGCGGGAGACCCAGTACTTC.

This rearrangement joins TRBV19 to TRBJ1-2; D remains unclear. Trimming pared 3 bases from V and 6 bases from J, leaving 14 bases between. The germline gives CDR1 LNHDA, CDR2 SQIVND (reference sequence). This CDR3 region has 14 residues. DNA for the CDR3: TGTGCCAGTAGTATCATCGACTGGAGGGATGGCTACACCTTC. Translation gives CASSIIDWRDGYTF.

This rearrangement joins TRBV14 to TRBJ2-4; possible D gene TRBD2, 6 bases. The germline gives CDR1 SGHDN, CDR2 FVKESK. Trimming left V 2 bases short and J 9 bases short, with 11 bases between. CDR3 length: 13 amino acids. The CDR3: CASSQQWRGIQYF. CDR3 sequence (DNA): TGTGCCAGCAGCCAACAATGGCGGGGCATTCAGTACTTC.

This chain uses TRBV11-2 with TRBJ2-7; tentative D call: TRBD2 (6 bases). Per germline, CDR1 SGHAT and CDR2 FQNNGV. Trimming removed 0 bases at V and 3 bases at J, with 9 bases between. The CDR3 contains 14 residues. The CDR3 coding sequence is TGTGCCAGCAGCTTAGACCAGCGGGTCTACGAGCAGTACTTC. Translation: CASSLDQRVYEQYF.